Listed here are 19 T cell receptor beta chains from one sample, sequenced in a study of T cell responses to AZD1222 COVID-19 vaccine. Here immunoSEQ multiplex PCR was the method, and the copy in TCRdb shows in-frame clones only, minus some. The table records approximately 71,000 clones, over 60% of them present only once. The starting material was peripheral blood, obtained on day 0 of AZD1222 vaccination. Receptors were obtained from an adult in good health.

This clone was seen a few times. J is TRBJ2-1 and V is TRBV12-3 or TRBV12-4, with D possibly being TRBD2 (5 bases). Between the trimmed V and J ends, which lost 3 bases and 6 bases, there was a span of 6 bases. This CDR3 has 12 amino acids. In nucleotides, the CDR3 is TGTGCCAGCAGTTTCGAGGGCAATGAGCAGTTCTTC. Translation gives CASSFEGNEQFF.

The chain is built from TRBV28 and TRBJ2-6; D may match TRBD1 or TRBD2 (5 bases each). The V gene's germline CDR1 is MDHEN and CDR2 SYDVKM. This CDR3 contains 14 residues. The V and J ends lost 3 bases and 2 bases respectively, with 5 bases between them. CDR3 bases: TGTGCCAGCAGTTTGGGGGCTGGGGCCAACGTCCTGACTTTC. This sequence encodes CASSLGAGANVLTF. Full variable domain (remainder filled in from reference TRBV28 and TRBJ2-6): DVKVTQSSRYLVKRTGEKVFLECVQDMDHENMFWYRQDPGLGLRLIYFSYDVKMKEKGDIPEGYSVSREKKERFSLILESASTNQTSMYLCASSLGAGANVLTFGAGSRLTVL.

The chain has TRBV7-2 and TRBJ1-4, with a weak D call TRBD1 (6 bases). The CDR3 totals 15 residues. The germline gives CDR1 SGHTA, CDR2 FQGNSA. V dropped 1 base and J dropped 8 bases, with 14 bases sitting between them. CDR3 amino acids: CASSLEGHGGEKLFF. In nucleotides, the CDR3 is TGTGCCAGCAGCTTAGAGGGACACGGAGGGGAAAAACTGTTTTTT.

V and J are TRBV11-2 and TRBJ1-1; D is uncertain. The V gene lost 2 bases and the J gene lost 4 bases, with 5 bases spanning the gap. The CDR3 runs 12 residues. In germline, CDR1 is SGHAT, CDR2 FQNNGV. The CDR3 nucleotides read TGTGCCAGCAGCTTAAGTAGCACTGAAGCTTTCTTT. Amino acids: CASSLSSTEAFF.

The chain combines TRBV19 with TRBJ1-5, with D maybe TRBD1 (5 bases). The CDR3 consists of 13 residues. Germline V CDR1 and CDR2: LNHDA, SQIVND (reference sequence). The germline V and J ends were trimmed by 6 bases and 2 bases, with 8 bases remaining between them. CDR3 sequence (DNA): TGTGCCAGTAGCGGGGACCGCAATCAGCCCCAGCATTTT. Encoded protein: CASSGDRNQPQHF. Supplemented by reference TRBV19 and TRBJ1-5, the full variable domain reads DGGITQSPKYLFRKEGQNVTLSCEQNLNHDAMYWYRQDPGQGLRLIYYSQIVNDFQKGDIAEGYSVSREKKESFPLTVTSAQKNPTAFYLCASSGDRNQPQHFGDGTRLSIL.

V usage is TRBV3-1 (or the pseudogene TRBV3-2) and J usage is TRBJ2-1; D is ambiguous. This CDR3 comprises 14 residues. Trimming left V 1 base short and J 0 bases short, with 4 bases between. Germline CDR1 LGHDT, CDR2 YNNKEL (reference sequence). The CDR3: CASSQGGSYNEQFF. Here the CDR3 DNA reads TGTGCCAGCAGCCAAGGGGGCTCCTACAATGAGCAGTTCTTC.

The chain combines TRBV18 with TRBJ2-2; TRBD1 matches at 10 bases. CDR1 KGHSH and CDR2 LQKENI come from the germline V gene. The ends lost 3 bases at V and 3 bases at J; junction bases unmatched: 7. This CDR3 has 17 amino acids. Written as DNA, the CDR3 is TGTGCCAGCTCACCGACGCCGGGACAGGGGTACACCGGGGAGCTGTTTTTT. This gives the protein CASSPTPGQGYTGELFF.

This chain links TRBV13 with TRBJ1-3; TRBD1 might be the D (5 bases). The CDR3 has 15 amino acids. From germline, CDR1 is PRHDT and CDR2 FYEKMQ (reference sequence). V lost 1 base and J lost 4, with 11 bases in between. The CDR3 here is CASSLEGVSGNTIYF. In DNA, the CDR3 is TGTGCCAGCAGCTTAGAAGGGGTCTCCGGAAACACCATATATTTT.

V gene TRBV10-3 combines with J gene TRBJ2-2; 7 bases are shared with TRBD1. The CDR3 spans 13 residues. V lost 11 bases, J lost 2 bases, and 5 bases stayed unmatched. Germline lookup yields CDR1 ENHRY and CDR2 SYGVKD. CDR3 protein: CAARGLNTGELFF. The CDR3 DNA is TGTGCCGCAAGGGGGCTTAACACCGGGGAGCTGTTTTTT.

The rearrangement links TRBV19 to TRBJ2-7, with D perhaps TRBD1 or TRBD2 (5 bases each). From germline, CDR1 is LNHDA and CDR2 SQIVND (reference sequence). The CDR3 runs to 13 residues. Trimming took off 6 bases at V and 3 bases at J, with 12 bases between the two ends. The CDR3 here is CASSRDGYYEQYF. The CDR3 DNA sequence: TGTGCCAGTAGCCGGGACGGGTACTACGAGCAGTACTTC.

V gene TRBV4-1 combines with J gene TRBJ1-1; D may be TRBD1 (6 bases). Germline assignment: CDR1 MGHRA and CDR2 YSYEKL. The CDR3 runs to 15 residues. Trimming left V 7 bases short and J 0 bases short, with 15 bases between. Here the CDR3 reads CASTRDRKMNTEAFF. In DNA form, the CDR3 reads TGCGCCAGCACGCGAGACAGGAAGATGAACACTGAAGCTTTCTTT.

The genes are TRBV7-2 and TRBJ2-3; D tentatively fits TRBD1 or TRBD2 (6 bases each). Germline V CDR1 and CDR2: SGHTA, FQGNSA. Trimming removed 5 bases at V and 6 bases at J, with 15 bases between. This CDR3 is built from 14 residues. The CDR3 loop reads CASSALGGRDTQYF. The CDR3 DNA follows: TGTGCCAGCAGCGCACTGGGGGGCCGTGATACGCAGTATTTT.

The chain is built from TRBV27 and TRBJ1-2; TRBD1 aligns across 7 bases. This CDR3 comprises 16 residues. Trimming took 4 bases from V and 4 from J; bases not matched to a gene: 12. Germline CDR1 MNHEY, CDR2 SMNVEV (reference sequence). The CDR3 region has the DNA TGTGCCAGCAGTTCCCCGGCGTCGGGACAGATCTATGGCTACACCTTC. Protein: CASSSPASGQIYGYTF.

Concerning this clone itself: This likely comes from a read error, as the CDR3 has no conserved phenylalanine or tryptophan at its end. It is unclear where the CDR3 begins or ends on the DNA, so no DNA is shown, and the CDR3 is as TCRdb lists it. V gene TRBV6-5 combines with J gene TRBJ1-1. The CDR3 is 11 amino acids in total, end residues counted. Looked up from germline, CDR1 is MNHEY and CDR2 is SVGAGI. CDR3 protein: CASSSGDLFHI.

CDR3 amino acids: CATQEGRVSYEQYF. CDR3 bases: TGTGCCACCCAAGAAGGGAGGGTTTCCTACGAGCAGTACTTC. The V call is TRBV15, the J call TRBJ2-7; 7 bases map to TRBD2. V dropped 8 bases and J dropped 1; count of bases not matched to a gene: 8. CDR3 length: 14 residues. Germline-derived CDR1 and CDR2 are LNHNV and YYDKDF (reference sequence).

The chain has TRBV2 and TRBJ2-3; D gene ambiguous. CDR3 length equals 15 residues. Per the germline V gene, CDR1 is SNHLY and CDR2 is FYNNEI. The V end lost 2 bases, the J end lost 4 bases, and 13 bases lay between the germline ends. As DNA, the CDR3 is TGTGCCAGCAGTGAACAATTAGGCTACGCAGATACGCAGTATTTT. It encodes CASSEQLGYADTQYF.

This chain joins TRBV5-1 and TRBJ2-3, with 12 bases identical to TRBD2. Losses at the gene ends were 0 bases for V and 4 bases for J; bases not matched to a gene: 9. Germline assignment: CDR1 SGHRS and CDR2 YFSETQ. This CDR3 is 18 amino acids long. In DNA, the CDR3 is TGCGCCAGCAGCTTGGCGGGACTAGCGGGCCTAGCACCAGATACGCAGTATTTT. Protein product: CASSLAGLAGLAPDTQYF. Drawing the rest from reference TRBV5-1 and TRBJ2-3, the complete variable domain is KAGVTQTPRYLIKTRGQQVTLSCSPISGHRSVSWYQQTPGQGLQFLFEYFSETQRNKGNFPGRFSGRQFSNSRSEMNVSTLELGDSALYLCASSLAGLAGLAPDTQYFGPGTRLTVL.

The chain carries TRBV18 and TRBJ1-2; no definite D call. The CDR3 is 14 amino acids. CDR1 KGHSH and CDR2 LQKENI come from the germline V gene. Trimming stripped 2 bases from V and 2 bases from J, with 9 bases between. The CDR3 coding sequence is TGTGCCAGCTCACCATTCGATAAAAACTATGGCTACACCTTC. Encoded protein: CASSPFDKNYGYTF.

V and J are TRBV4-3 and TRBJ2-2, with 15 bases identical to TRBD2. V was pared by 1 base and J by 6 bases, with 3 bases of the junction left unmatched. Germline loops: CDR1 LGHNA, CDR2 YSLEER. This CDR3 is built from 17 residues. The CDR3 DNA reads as TGCGCCAGCAGCCAAGGGACTAGCGGGGGGGTGTCCGGGGAGCTGTTTTTT. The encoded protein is CASSQGTSGGVSGELFF.